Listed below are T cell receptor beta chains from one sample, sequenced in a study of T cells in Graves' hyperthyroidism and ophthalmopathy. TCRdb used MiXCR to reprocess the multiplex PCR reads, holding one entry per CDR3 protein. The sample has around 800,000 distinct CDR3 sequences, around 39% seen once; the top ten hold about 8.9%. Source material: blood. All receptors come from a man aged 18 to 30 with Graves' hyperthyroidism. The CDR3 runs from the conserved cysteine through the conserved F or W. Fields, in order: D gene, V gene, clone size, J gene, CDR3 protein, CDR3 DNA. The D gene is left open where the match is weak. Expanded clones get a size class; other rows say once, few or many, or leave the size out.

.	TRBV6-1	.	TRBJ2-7	CASSYGGVRSYEQYF	TGTGCCAGCAGTTACGGGGGAGTTCGGTCCTACGAGCAGTACTTC
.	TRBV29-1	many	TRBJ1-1	CSVGSVQGGRTEAFF	TGCAGCGTGGGGTCGGTACAGGGAGGAAGGACTGAAGCTTTCTTT
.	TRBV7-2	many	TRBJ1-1	CASSLGFAEAFF	TGTGCCAGCAGCTTAGGGTTCGCTGAAGCTTTCTTT
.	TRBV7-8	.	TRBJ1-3	CASSLGLGLLF	TGTGCCAGCAGCTTAGGGTTGGGCTTGCTATTT
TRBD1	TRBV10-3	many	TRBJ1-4	CAISESEGTGANEKLFF	TGTGCCATCAGTGAGTCAGAGGGGACAGGGGCGAATGAAAAACTGTTTTTT
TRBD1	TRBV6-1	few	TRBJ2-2	CASSGQGAGELFF	TGTGCCAGCAGTGGACAGGGGGCCGGGGAGCTGTTTTTT
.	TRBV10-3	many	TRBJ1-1	CAISGMDSLNTEAFF	TGTGCCATCAGTGGGATGGACAGCCTGAACACTGAAGCTTTCTTT
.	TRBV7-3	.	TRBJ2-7	CASSLKAGDEQYF	TGTGCCAGCAGCTTAAAGGCCGGGGATGAGCAGTACTTC
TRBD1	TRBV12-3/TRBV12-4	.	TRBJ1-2	CASRSDRGYGYTF	TGTGCCAGCAGGTCGGACAGGGGCTATGGCTACACCTTC
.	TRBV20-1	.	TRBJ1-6	CSARGLGYNSPLHF	TGCAGTGCTAGAGGGTTAGGGTATAATTCACCCCTCCACTTT
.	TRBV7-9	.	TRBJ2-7	CASSQDGVDYEQYF	TGTGCCAGCAGCCAGGACGGAGTCGACTACGAGCAGTACTTC
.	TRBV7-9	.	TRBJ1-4	CASSLTGRRHNEKLFF	TGTGCCAGCAGCTTAACGGGAAGGCGACATAATGAAAAACTGTTTTTT
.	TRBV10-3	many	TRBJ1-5	CAISSGTTNQPQHF	TGTGCCATCAGTAGCGGGACAACAAATCAGCCCCAGCATTTT
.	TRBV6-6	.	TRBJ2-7	CASSDSPFRGEQYF	TGTGCCAGCAGTGATTCGCCATTTAGGGGGGAGCAGTACTTC
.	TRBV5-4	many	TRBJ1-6	CASNSYNSPLHF	TGTGCCAGCAACTCCTATAATTCACCCCTCCACTTT
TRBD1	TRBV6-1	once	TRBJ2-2	CASAHEGTGDTGELFF	TGTGCCAGCGCCCACGAGGGGACAGGGGACACCGGGGAGCTGTTTTTT
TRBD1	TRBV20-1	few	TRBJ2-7	CSASGTGPGEQYF	TGCAGTGCTTCCGGGACAGGGCCGGGCGAGCAGTACTTC
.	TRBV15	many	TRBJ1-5	CATSSAPQGDQPQHF	TGTGCCACCAGCAGTGCCCCGCAGGGTGATCAGCCCCAGCATTTT
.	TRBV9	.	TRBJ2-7	CASSQELGEQYF	TGTGCCAGCAGCCAAGAGCTCGGCGAGCAGTACTTC
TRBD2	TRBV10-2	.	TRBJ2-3	CASSLGLAVTTDTQYF	TGCGCCAGCAGTCTCGGACTAGCGGTGACCACAGATACGCAGTATTTT
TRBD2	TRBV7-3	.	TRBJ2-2	CASSFKAGGSNTGELFF	TGTGCCAGCAGCTTTAAAGCGGGGGGCTCGAACACCGGGGAGCTGTTTTTT
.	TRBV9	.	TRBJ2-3	CASSVVSRGALDTQYF	TGTGCCAGCAGCGTAGTATCCCGGGGGGCCTTGGATACGCAGTATTTT
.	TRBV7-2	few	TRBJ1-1	CASSSTEEPEAFF	TGTGCCAGCAGCTCGACGGAAGAGCCTGAAGCTTTCTTT
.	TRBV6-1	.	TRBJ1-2	CAGSPPRSKGYTF	TGTGCCGGCAGCCCCCCGAGGTCTAAGGGCTACACCTTC
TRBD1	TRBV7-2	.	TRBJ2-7	CASSFPGQFYEQYF	TGTGCCAGCAGCTTCCCGGGACAGTTCTACGAGCAGTACTTC
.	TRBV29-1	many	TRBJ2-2	CSVVRPNTGELFF	TGCAGCGTTGTTAGACCGAACACCGGGGAGCTGTTTTTT
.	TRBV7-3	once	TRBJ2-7	CASSAGTSQGEQYF	TGTGCCAGCTCCGCCGGGACTTCTCAAGGCGAGCAGTACTTC